This T cell receptor (beta chain) was obtained from a study of T-cell memory formation after mild COVID-19. Study as a whole: TCR clusters were mostly confined to one donor each.

TCRdb itself ran the 5' RACE reads through MiXCR, one entry per CDR3 protein. The sample has over 300,000 distinct CDR3 sequences, about 20% seen once; the top ten hold 21%. The CDR3 consists of 13 residues. V was shortened by 4 bases and J by 3 bases, with 10 bases between the two germline ends. The V gene's germline CDR1 is MGHRA and CDR2 YSYEKL. Concerning this clonotype: Its antigen is not known.

Whole-study results and caveats: Whereas later expanders leaned CD4+, clones contracting day 15 to 85 showed a balanced CD4/CD8 makeup. Certain responding clones were present in pre-infection memory, suggesting participation of cross-reactive memory.

The V gene is TRBV4-1, the J gene TRBJ2-7; TRBD1 might be the D (6 bases). The sequenced sample was PBMCs or a T cell subset sorted from them (not recorded which). The receptor was isolated from a man younger than 30 who had mild COVID-19 (a few samples of this study predate the infection). Cell type and time point are not known. The CDR3 DNA reads as TGCGCCAGCAGCCCCCGGGACAACTACGAGCAGTACTTC. Its protein product is CASSPRDNYEQYF.